This passage covers 13 T cell receptor beta chains from one sample sequenced in a study of coeliac disease. Repertoires were generated with immunoSEQ multiplex PCR, while TCRdb's copy carries only in-frame clones and drops some. The sample has several thousand clones; 65% to 85% are singletons. Sequencing was done on a sample of lamina propria lymphocytes from the gut. These receptors came from a woman aged 18 to 35 with active celiac disease.

The CDR3 sequence: CASSSGTSRSSYNEQFF. The CDR3 DNA sequence: TGTGCCAGCAGCTCTGGGACTAGCAGGAGCTCCTACAATGAGCAGTTCTTC. The rearrangement uses TRBV11-3 and TRBJ2-1, with 9 positions matching TRBD2. The CDR3 extends over 17 amino acids. Trimming removed 4 bases from V and 0 bases from J; junction bases left unmatched: 7. CDR1 and CDR2 from the germline V gene are SGHNT and YENEEA.

This clone was seen a handful of times. The rearrangement uses TRBV2 and TRBJ2-7, with a weak D call TRBD1 (6 bases). Trimming shortened V by 7 bases and J by 5 bases, and 30 bases separated the two germline ends. The length of the CDR3 is 18 residues. Per germline, CDR1 SNHLY and CDR2 FYNNEI. The CDR3 sequence: CASITTLYTGIRRDEQYF. The CDR3 DNA follows: TGTGCCAGCATCACAACCCTTTATACAGGGATCCGACGGGACGAGCAGTACTTC.

This rearrangement joins TRBV5-6 to TRBJ2-7, with TRBD2 matching over 7 bases. Germline assignment: CDR1 SGHDT and CDR2 YYEEEE. With 7 bases clipped from V and 2 bases from J, the junction kept 15 bases outside the gene matches. The CDR3 has 16 residues. This CDR3 reads CASDRTPGGIPYEQYF. In nucleotides, the CDR3 is TGTGCCAGCGACCGCACACCGGGGGGTATCCCCTACGAGCAGTACTTC. Together with reference TRBV5-6 and TRBJ2-7, the CDR3 gives the full variable domain: DAGVTQSPTHLIKTRGQQVTLRCSPKSGHDTVSWYQQALGQGPQFIFQYYEEEERQRGNFPDRFSGHQFPNYSSELNVNALLLGDSALYLCASDRTPGGIPYEQYFGPGTRLTVT.

The genes are TRBV7-9 and TRBJ2-1, with 12 bases identical to TRBD2. The V segment lost 4 bases and the J segment 6 bases; nucleotides outside the gene matches: 13. Germline V gene sequence: CDR1 SEHNR, CDR2 FQNEAQ (reference sequence). The CDR3 runs to 18 residues. CDR3 bases: TGTGCCAGCAGCTCGTCTAGCGGGAGGGCCGATTTAGGCAATGAGCAGTTCTTC. It specifies CASSSSSGRADLGNEQFF.

The table lists this clone with a few counts. The chain employs TRBV4-1 and TRBJ2-7; 7 bases are shared with TRBD1. The V segment lost 0 bases and the J segment 4 bases; nucleotides outside the gene matches: 9. The CDR3 is 16 amino acids. Germline CDR1 reads MGHRA; CDR2 reads YSYEKL. CDR3 DNA: TGCGCCAGCAGCCAAGATTTATCGGGACAGCCTTACGAGCAGTACTTC. This encodes CASSQDLSGQPYEQYF.

This chain connects TRBV28 to TRBJ2-7; TRBD1 is a possible D gene (6 bases). Trimming pared 7 bases from V and 2 bases from J, leaving 15 bases between. Germline CDR1 is MDHEN and CDR2 is SYDVKM. The CDR3 contains 14 residues. DNA for the CDR3: TGTGCCAGCAACCTGAACAGGGCCCCCTACGAGCAGTACTTC. This encodes CASNLNRAPYEQYF.

The table lists this clone with a count of one. This chain links TRBV6-1 with TRBJ2-5; 9 bases map to TRBD2. The trim removed 5 bases at V and 5 bases at J, leaving 6 bases unmatched. The CDR3 covers 14 residues. Germline loops: CDR1 MNHNS, CDR2 SASEGT. CDR3 nucleotides: TGTGCCAGCAGTACGCGGGGGGGCGGCGAGACCCAGTACTTC. It specifies CASSTRGGGETQYF.

V usage is TRBV5-1 and J usage is TRBJ1-3, with 8 bases identical to TRBD1. The CDR3 covers 19 residues. Per the germline V gene, CDR1 is SGHRS and CDR2 is YFSETQ. V dropped 0 bases and J dropped 4; count of bases not matched to a gene: 15. In nucleotides, the CDR3 is TGCGCCAGCAGCTTGGGAGGGACAGGAACAGGGGGAGTCGGAAACACCATATATTTT. The encoded protein is CASSLGGTGTGGVGNTIYF.

The V call is TRBV2, the J call TRBJ2-1; possibly TRBD2 for D (8 bases). CDR3 length equals 16 residues. Germline V CDR1 and CDR2: SNHLY, FYNNEI. Trimming pared 6 bases from V and 9 bases from J, leaving 24 bases between. The CDR3 nucleotides are TGTGCCAGCAGGGAGGGGGCCGGGGGGGTGTTTGGTGAGCAGTTCTTC. It specifies CASREGAGGVFGEQFF. The full variable domain, in which reference TRBV2 and TRBJ2-1 provide the parts outside the CDR3, is EPEVTQTPSHQVTQMGQEVILRCVPISNHLYFYWYRQILGQKVEFLVSFYNNEISEKSEIFDDQFSVERPDGSNFTLKIRSTKLEDSAMYFCASREGAGGVFGEQFFGPGTRLTVL.

V and J are TRBV7-2 and TRBJ1-1, with D possibly TRBD1 on 5 matching bases. V gave up 7 bases and J gave up 3 bases, with 15 bases separating them. Germline CDR1 reads SGHTA; CDR2 reads FQGNSA. This CDR3 has 14 residues. CDR3 nucleotide sequence: TGTGCCAGCACCCCCCGGTTAGGGGACACTGAAGCTTTCTTT. It translates to CASTPRLGDTEAFF. Full variable domain (outside the CDR3, taken from reference TRBV7-2 and TRBJ1-1): GAGVSQSPSNKVTEKGKDVELRCDPISGHTALYWYRQSLGQGLEFLIYFQGNSAPDKSGLPSDRFSAERTGGSVSTLTIQRTQQEDSAVYLCASTPRLGDTEAFFGQGTRLTVV.

Of note for this clone: Other nucleotide sequences from this sample produce the same CDR3. For the CDR3, the DNA is TGTGCCAGCAGCGTAGAAAGCGGGGAAGCTTTCTTT. Amino acids: CASSVESGEAFF. The V call is TRBV9, the J call TRBJ1-1; no reliable D call. The CDR3 has 12 residues. Trimming left V 0 bases short and J 8 bases short, with 8 bases between. Germline V CDR1 and CDR2: SGDLS, YYNGEE.

This clone was seen only a few times. The germline gene is not matched at one end of the junction; a read error may be the cause. The rearrangement joins TRBV7-7 to TRBJ2-3, with a weak D call TRBD2 (6 bases). The CDR3 sequence is 14 residues long. Germline CDR1 reads SSHAT; CDR2 reads FNYEAQ (reference sequence). CDR3 nucleotides: TGTGCTAGCAGCCCGGGCCTCGGGGGTGCTACGCAGTATTTT. Translated, it gives CASSPGLGGATQYF.

The chain carries TRBV5-8 and TRBJ1-2; TRBD1 matches 11 bases. Germline V gene data show CDR1 as SGHTS and CDR2 as YDEGEE. The CDR3 is 17 amino acids. The junction had 15 bases not matched to a gene; V was cut back by 5 bases and J by 6 bases. CDR3 loop: CASSPGSGQGARDGYTF. CDR3 DNA sequence: TGTGCCAGCAGTCCAGGGTCAGGACAGGGGGCTCGGGATGGCTACACCTTC.